Listed here are 7 T cell receptor beta chains from one sample, sequenced in a study of T-cell reconstitution after alpha-beta-depleted transplantation in children. The authors prepared the TCRbeta library with unique molecular identifiers. TCRdb reanalysed the PCR reads using MiXCR and keeps one entry per CDR3 protein. The table records 400,000 to 500,000 distinct CDR3 sequences, under 13% of them present only once. This sample comprised PBMCs from the stem cell graft donor, obtained from the stem cell graft. These receptors all come from a human donor who donated a stem cell graft to a child with acute myeloid leukemia.

This clonotype was seen a handful of times. This chain connects TRBV20-1 to TRBJ2-1; 8 nucleotides match TRBD2. The germline CDR1 and CDR2 sequences are DFQATT and SNEGSKA (reference sequence). The CDR3 spans 11 residues. The V segment lost 3 bases and the J segment 9 bases; nucleotides outside the gene matches: 1. CDR3 in DNA: TGCAGTGCTAGCGGGAGGGTTGAGCAGTTCTTC. This encodes CSASGRVEQFF.

This clonotype has a count of ten or more. V gene TRBV5-1 combines with J gene TRBJ1-1; D is unresolved. V lost 5 bases and J 4 bases, leaving 12 bases between the germline ends. Per germline, CDR1 SGHRS and CDR2 YFSETQ. The CDR3 sequence is 13 residues long. CDR3 sequence reads: CASRIREGTEAFF. For the CDR3, the DNA is TGCGCCAGCAGAATTAGGGAGGGCACTGAAGCTTTCTTT.

This clonotype has just a few counts. The V gene is TRBV7-8, the J gene TRBJ1-5; perhaps TRBD1 as D (5 bases). The CDR3 spans 16 residues. Germline CDR1 reads SGHVS; CDR2 reads FQNEAQ. Trimming removed 2 bases from V and 3 bases from J, with 14 bases in between. The CDR3 here is CASSLRSGRLNQPQHF. As DNA, the CDR3 is TGTGCCAGCAGCTTAAGGTCGGGGCGCCTCAATCAGCCCCAGCATTTT. Looking up the rest from reference TRBV7-8 and TRBJ1-5 gives the full variable domain: GAGVSQSPRYKVAKRGQDVALRCDPISGHVSLFWYQQALGQGPEFLTYFQNEAQLDKSGLPSDRFFAERPEGSVSTLKIQRTQQEDSAVYLCASSLRSGRLNQPQHFGDGTRLSIL.

The chain couples TRBV9 to TRBJ2-3, with a tentative D call TRBD2 (5 bases). The V end was cut by 4 bases, the J end by 6 bases, with 21 bases between. Per the germline V gene, CDR1 is SGDLS and CDR2 is YYNGEE. The CDR3 sequence is 16 residues long. The CDR3 nucleotides are TGTGCCAGCAGCCCCTCCGTGGAGGTGCCCATGGATACGCAGTATTTT. Its protein product is CASSPSVEVPMDTQYF. The full variable domain, with the rest looked up from reference TRBV9 and TRBJ2-3, is DSGVTQTPKHLITATGQRVTLRCSPRSGDLSVYWYQQSLDQGLQFLIQYYNGEERAKGNILERFSAQQFPDLHSELNLSSLELGDSALYFCASSPSVEVPMDTQYFGPGTRLTVL.

This clonotype has just a few counts. The gene calls are TRBV27 and TRBJ2-5; D is ambiguous. Germline CDR1 reads MNHEY; CDR2 reads SMNVEV (reference sequence). The V end lost 3 bases, the J end lost 2 bases, and 10 bases lay between the germline ends. The CDR3 totals 14 residues. CDR3 loop: CASSFLAGQETQYF. The DNA for the CDR3 is TGTGCCAGCAGTTTTTTGGCTGGTCAAGAGACCCAGTACTTC.

The chain has TRBV15 and TRBJ2-1; D remains unclear. CDR1 is LNHNV, CDR2 YYDKDF, per germline (reference sequence). V lost 1 base and J 3 bases, leaving 13 bases between the germline ends. CDR3 length: 16 residues. The CDR3 bases are TGTGCCACCAGCAGAGGGGAACAGCCGGGCTACAATGAGCAGTTCTTC. This sequence encodes CATSRGEQPGYNEQFF.

This clonotype was detected ten times or more. V usage is TRBV20-1 and J usage is TRBJ1-5; D remains ambiguous. The germline V gene has CDR1 DFQATT and CDR2 SNEGSKA (reference sequence). The V end lost 5 bases, the J end lost 5 bases, and 13 bases lay between the germline ends. The CDR3 covers 13 residues. This chain's CDR3 is CSASDPRDQPQHF. In nucleotides, the CDR3 is TGCAGTGCTTCGGACCCGAGGGATCAGCCCCAGCATTTT.